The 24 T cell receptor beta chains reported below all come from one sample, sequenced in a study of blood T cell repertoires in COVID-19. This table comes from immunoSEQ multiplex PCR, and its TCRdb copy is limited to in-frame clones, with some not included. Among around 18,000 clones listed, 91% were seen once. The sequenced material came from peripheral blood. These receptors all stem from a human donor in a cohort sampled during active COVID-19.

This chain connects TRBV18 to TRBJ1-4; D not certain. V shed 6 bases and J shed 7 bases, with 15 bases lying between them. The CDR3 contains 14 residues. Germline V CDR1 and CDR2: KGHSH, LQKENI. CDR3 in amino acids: CASSPEVPGEKLFF. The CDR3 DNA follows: TGTGCCAGCTCGCCGGAGGTCCCGGGTGAAAAACTGTTTTTT.

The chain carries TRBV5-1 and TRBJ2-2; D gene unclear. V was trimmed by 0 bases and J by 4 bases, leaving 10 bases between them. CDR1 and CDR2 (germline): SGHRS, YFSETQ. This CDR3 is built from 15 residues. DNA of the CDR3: TGCGCCAGCAGCTTGGACATAGACTTCACCGGGGAGCTGTTTTTT. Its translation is CASSLDIDFTGELFF.

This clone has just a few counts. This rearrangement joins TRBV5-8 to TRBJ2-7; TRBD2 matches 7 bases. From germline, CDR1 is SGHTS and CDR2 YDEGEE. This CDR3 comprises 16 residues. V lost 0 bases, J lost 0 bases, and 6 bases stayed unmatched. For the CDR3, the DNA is TGTGCCAGCAGCTTGGTGACCGGGGGGTCCTCCTACGAGCAGTACTTC. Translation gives CASSLVTGGSSYEQYF.

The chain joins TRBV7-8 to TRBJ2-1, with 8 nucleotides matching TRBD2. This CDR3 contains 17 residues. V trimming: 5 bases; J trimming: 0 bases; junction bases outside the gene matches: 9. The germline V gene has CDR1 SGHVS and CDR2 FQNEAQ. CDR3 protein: CASSPWGSGTSYNEQFF. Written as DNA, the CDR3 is TGTGCCAGCAGCCCCTGGGGTAGCGGGACCTCCTACAATGAGCAGTTCTTC.

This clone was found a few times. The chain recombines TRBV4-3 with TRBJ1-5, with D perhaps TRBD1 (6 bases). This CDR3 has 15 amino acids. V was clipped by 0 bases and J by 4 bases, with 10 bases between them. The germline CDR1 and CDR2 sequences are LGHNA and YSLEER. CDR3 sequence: CASSQDWGTNQPQHF. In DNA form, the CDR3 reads TGCGCCAGCAGCCAAGATTGGGGGACAAATCAGCCCCAGCATTTT.

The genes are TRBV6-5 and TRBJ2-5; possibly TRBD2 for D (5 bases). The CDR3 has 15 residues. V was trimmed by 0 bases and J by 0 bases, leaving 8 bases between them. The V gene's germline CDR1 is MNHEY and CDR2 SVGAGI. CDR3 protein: CASSYSGSDQETQYF. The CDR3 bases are TGTGCCAGCAGTTACTCAGGGAGCGACCAAGAGACCCAGTACTTC.

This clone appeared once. CDR3 sequence: CASGTGSNSPLHF. As DNA, the CDR3 is TGCGCCAGCGGTACAGGGAGCAATTCACCCCTCCACTTT. The V call is TRBV5-1, the J call TRBJ1-6; D may be TRBD1 (6 bases). CDR3 length: 13 residues. Trimming pared 7 bases from V and 7 bases from J, leaving 12 bases between. The germline gives CDR1 SGHRS, CDR2 YFSETQ.

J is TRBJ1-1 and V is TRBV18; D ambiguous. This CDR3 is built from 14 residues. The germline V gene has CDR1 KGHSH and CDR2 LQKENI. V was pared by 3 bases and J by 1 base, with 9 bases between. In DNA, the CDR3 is TGTGCCAGCTCACCCCTTCCGGGGAACACTGAAGCTTTCTTT. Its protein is CASSPLPGNTEAFF.

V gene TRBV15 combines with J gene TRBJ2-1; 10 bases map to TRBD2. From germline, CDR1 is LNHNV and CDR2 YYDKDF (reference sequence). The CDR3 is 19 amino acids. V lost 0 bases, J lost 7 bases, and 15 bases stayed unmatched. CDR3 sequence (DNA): TGTGCCACCAGCAGAGATCCGAGGGAACTAGCGGGAAGGGGGAATGAGCAGTTCTTC. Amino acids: CATSRDPRELAGRGNEQFF.

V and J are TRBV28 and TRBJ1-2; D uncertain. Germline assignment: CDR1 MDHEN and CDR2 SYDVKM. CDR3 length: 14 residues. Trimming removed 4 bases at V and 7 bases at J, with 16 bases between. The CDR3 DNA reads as TGTGCCAGCAGTTCACCGTCGGGCAGCGGTGGCTACACCTTC. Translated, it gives CASSSPSGSGGYTF.

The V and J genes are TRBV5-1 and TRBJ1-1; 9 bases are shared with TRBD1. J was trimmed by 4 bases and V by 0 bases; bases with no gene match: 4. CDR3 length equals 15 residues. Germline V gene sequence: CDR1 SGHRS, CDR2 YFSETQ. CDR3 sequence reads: CASSLEGGQGTEAFF. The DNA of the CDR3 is TGCGCCAGCAGCTTGGAAGGGGGACAGGGCACTGAAGCTTTCTTT.

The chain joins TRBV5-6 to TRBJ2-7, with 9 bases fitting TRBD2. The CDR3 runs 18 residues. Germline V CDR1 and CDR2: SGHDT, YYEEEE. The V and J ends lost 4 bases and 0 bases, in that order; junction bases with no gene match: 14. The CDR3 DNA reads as TGTGCCAGCAGCCGGCGCCAAACACTAGCGGGCCCCTCCTACGAGCAGTACTTC. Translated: CASSRRQTLAGPSYEQYF.

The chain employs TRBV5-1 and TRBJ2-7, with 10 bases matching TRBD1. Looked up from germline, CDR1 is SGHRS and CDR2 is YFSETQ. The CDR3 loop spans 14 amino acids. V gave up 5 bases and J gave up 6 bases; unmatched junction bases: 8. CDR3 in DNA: TGCGCCAGCAGAATGGGACAGGGGAGTTTCGAGCAGTACTTC. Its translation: CASRMGQGSFEQYF.

The CDR3: CATSEGGREETQYF. CDR3 coding DNA: TGTGCCACCAGTGAGGGAGGGAGGGAAGAGACCCAGTACTTC. The chain is built from TRBV24-1 and TRBJ2-5; 7 bases are shared with TRBD2. Germline values: CDR1 KGHDR, CDR2 SFDVKD. V was pared by 4 bases and J by 3 bases, with 4 bases of the junction left unmatched. The CDR3 consists of 14 residues.

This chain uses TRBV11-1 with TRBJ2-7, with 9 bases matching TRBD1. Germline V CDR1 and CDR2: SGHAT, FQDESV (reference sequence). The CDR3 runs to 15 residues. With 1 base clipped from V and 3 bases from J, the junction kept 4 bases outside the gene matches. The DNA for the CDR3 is TGTGCCAGCAGCTTAGTCGACAGGGGGATCTACGAGCAGTACTTC. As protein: CASSLVDRGIYEQYF. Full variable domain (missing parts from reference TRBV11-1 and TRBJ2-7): EAEVAQSPRYKITEKSQAVAFWCDPISGHATLYWYRQILGQGPELLVQFQDESVVDDSQLPKDRFSAERLKGVDSTLKIQPAELGDSAMYLCASSLVDRGIYEQYFGPGTRLTVT.

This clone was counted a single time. Written as DNA, the CDR3 is TGTGCCAGCAGCCCCCAAGGAGGGTTCGAGCAGTACTTC. Encoded protein: CASSPQGGFEQYF. The V and J genes are TRBV7-2 and TRBJ2-7; D possibly corresponds to TRBD2 (6 bases). The germline V and J ends were trimmed by 5 bases and 6 bases, with 14 bases remaining between them. This CDR3 is 13 amino acids long. In germline, CDR1 is SGHTA, CDR2 FQGNSA. The complete variable domain, with remaining parts taken from reference TRBV7-2 and TRBJ2-7, reads GAGVSQSPSNKVTEKGKDVELRCDPISGHTALYWYRQSLGQGLEFLIYFQGNSAPDKSGLPSDRFSAERTGGSVSTLTIQRTQQEDSAVYLCASSPQGGFEQYFGPGTRLTVT.

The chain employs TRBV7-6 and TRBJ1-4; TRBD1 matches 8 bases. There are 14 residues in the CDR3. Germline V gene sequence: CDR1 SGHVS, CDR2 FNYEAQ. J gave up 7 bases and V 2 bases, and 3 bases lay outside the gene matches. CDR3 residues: CASSLSTGGEKLFF. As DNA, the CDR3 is TGTGCCAGCAGCTTATCCACAGGGGGTGAAAAACTGTTTTTT.

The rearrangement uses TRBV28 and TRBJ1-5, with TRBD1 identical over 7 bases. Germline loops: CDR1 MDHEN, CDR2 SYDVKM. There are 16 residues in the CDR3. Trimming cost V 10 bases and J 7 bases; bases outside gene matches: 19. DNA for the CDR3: TGTGCCACCAGGCTAAACGCCCGACAGGGTAACCAGCCCCAGCATTTT. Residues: CATRLNARQGNQPQHF.

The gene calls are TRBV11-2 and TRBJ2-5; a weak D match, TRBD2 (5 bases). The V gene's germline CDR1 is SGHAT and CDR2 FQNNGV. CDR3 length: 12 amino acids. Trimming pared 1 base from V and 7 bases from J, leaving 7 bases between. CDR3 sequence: CASSLGEGTQYF. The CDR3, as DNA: TGTGCCAGCAGCTTAGGTGAGGGGACCCAGTACTTC. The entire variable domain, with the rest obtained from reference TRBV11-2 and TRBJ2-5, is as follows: EAGVAQSPRYKIIEKRQSVAFWCNPISGHATLYWYQQILGQGPKLLIQFQNNGVVDDSQLPKDRFSAERLKGVDSTLKIQPAKLEDSAVYLCASSLGEGTQYFGPGTRLLVL.

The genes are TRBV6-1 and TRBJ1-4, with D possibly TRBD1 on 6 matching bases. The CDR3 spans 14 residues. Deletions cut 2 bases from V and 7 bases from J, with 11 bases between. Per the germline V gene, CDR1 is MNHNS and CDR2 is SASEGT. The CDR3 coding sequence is TGTGCCAGCAGTGAACGGGGGGCCGGTGAAAAACTGTTTTTT. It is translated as CASSERGAGEKLFF.

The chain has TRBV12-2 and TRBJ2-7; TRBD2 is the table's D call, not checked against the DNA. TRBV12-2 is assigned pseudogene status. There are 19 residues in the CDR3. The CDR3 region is CASRLASGLAGVWSYEQYF. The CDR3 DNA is TGTGCAAGTCGCTTAGCGTCTGGGCTAGCGGGAGTTTGGTCCTACGAGCAGTACTTC.

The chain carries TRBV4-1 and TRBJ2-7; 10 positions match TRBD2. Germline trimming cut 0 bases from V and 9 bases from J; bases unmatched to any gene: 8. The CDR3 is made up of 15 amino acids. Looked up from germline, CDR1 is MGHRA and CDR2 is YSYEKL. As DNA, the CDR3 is TGCGCCAGCAGCCAAGATAGGGCTAGCGGGGGCGGGCAGTACTTC. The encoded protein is CASSQDRASGGGQYF.

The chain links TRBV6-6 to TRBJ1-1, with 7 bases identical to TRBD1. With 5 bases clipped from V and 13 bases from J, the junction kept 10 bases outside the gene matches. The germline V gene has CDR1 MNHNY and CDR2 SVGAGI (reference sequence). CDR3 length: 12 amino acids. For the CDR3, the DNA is TGTGCCAGCAGTATAGGAACAGGGGCGAGTTTCTTT. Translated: CASSIGTGASFF.

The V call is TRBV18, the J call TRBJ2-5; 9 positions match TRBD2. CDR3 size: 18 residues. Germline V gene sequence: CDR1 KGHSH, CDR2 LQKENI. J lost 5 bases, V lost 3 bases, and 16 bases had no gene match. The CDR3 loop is CASSPGASGATLGETQYF. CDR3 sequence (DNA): TGTGCCAGCTCACCGGGGGCTAGCGGGGCAACTCTCGGGGAGACCCAGTACTTC.